Many counts were recorded for the clone carrying this T cell receptor (beta chain). Its specificity is not known. This sample was included in a study of CD8 T cells in ankylosing spondylitis. Study-level findings and limits: Within matched ankylosing spondylitis synovial fluid, disease-linked clones were reportedly significantly enriched.

The CDR3 has 13 amino acids. Germline V gives CDR1 SGDLS, CDR2 YYNGEE. V dropped 1 base and J dropped 8 bases, with 10 bases sitting between them. TCRdb independently ran MiXCR on the 5' RACE reads; one entry per CDR3 protein. The repertoire holds about 230,000 distinct CDR3 sequences, with 8% to 10% as singletons. This sequence originates from a female donor with ankylosing spondylitis or in good health (not recorded which). The rearrangement links TRBV9 to TRBJ2-1, with no clear D. The sequenced sample consisted of blood, either unsorted or a sorted T cell fraction (not recorded which). The CDR3 DNA follows: TGTGCCAGCAGCGTAAACAGAGCCCATGAGCAGTTCTTC. This encodes CASSVNRAHEQFF.